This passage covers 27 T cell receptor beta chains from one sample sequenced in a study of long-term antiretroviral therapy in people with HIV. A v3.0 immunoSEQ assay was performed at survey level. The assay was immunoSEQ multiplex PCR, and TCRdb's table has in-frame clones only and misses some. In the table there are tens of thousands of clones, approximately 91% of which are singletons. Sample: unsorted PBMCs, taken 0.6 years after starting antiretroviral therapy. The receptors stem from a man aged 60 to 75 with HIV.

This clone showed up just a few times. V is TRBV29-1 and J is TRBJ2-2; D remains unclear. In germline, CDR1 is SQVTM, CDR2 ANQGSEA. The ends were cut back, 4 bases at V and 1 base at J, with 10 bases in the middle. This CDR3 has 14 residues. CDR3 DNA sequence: TGCAGCGTTGTCCCCAGGTTGAACACCGGGGAGCTGTTTTTT. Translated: CSVVPRLNTGELFF.

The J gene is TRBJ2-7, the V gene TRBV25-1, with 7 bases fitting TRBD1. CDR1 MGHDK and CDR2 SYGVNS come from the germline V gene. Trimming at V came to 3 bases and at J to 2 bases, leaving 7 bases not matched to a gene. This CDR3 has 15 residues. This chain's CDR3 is CASSDSRTGAYEQYF. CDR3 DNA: TGTGCCAGCAGTGATTCTAGGACAGGAGCCTACGAGCAGTACTTC.

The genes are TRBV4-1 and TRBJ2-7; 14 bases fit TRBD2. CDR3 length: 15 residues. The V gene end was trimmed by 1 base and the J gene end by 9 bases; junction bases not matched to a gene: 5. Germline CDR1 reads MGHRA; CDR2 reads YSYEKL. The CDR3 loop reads CASSQGTSGGWGQYF. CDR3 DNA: TGCGCCAGCAGCCAAGGGACTAGCGGGGGGTGGGGGCAGTACTTC.

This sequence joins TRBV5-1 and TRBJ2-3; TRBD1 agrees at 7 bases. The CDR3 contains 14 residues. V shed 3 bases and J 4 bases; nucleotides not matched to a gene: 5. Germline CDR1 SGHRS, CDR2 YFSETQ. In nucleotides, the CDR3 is TGCGCCAGCAGCTCGACAGGGTTTTCAGATACGCAGTATTTT. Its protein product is CASSSTGFSDTQYF.

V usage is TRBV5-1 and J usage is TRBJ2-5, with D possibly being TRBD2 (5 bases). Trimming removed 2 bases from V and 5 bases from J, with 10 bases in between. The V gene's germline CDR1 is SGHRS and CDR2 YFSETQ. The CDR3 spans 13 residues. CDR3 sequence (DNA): TGCGCCAGCAGCTTTATCCCGGGGGAGACCCAGTACTTC. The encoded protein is CASSFIPGETQYF.

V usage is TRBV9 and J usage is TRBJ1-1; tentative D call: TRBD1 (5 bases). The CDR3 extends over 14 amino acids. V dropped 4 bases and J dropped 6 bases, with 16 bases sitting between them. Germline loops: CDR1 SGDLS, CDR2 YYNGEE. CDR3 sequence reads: CASSPNLGGPEAFF. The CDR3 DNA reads TGTGCCAGCAGCCCTAACCTCGGGGGACCTGAAGCTTTCTTT. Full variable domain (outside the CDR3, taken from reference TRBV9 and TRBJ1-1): DSGVTQTPKHLITATGQRVTLRCSPRSGDLSVYWYQQSLDQGLQFLIQYYNGEERAKGNILERFSAQQFPDLHSELNLSSLELGDSALYFCASSPNLGGPEAFFGQGTRLTVV.

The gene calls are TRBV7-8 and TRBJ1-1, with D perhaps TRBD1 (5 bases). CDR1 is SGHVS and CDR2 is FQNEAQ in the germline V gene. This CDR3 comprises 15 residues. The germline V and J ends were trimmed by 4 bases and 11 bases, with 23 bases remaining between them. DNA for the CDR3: TGTGCCAGCAGCTCCCCAAGCTACTCGGGGCGCGGGGCTTTCTTT. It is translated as CASSSPSYSGRGAFF.

CDR3 sequence (DNA): TGCGCCAGCAGCTCTGGGGGGCCAAACACCGGGGAGCTGTTTTTT. Translation: CASSSGGPNTGELFF. The chain links TRBV5-1 to TRBJ2-2; D assignment may be TRBD1 or TRBD2 (6 bases each). This CDR3 is built from 15 residues. Trimming removed 3 bases at V and 2 bases at J, with 11 bases between. Germline assignment: CDR1 SGHRS and CDR2 YFSETQ.

This CDR3 is CASSLVSGSTGELFF. The CDR3 DNA reads TGCGCCAGCAGCTTGGTGTCAGGGAGCACCGGGGAGCTGTTTTTT. This chain joins TRBV5-1 and TRBJ2-2; the D call may be TRBD1 or TRBD2 (5 bases each). CDR1 SGHRS and CDR2 YFSETQ come from the germline V gene. The V end lost 0 bases, the J end lost 4 bases, and 10 bases lay between the germline ends. The CDR3 has 15 residues. Drawing the rest from reference TRBV5-1 and TRBJ2-2, the complete variable domain is KAGVTQTPRYLIKTRGQQVTLSCSPISGHRSVSWYQQTPGQGLQFLFEYFSETQRNKGNFPGRFSGRQFSNSRSEMNVSTLELGDSALYLCASSLVSGSTGELFFGEGSRLTVL.

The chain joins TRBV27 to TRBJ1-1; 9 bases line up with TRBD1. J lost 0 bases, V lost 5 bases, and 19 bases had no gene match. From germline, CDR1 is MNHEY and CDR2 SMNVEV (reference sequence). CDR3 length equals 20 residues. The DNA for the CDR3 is TGTGCCAGCAGTCCCCAGAGCCGGACAGGGGATTACCTCATGAACACTGAAGCTTTCTTT. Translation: CASSPQSRTGDYLMNTEAFF.

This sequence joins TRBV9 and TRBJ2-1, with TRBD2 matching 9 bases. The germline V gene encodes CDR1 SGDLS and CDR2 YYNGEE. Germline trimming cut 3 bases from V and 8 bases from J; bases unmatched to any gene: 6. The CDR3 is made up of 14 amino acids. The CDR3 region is CASSEGTSYDEQFF. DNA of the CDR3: TGTGCCAGCAGCGAGGGGACTAGCTATGATGAGCAGTTCTTC.

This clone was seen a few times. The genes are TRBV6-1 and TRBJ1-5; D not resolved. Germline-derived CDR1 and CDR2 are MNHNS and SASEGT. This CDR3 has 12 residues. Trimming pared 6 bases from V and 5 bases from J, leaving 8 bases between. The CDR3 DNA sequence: TGTGCCAGCAGCGTATGGGATCAGCCCCAGCATTTT. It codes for CASSVWDQPQHF.

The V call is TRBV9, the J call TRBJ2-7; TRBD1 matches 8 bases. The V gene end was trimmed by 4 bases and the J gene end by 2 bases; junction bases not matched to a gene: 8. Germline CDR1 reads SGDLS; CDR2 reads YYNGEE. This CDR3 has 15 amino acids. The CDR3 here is CASSPSGTGPYEQYF. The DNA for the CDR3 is TGTGCCAGCAGCCCCTCGGGGACAGGCCCCTACGAGCAGTACTTC. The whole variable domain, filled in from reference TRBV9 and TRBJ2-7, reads DSGVTQTPKHLITATGQRVTLRCSPRSGDLSVYWYQQSLDQGLQFLIQYYNGEERAKGNILERFSAQQFPDLHSELNLSSLELGDSALYFCASSPSGTGPYEQYFGPGTRLTVT.

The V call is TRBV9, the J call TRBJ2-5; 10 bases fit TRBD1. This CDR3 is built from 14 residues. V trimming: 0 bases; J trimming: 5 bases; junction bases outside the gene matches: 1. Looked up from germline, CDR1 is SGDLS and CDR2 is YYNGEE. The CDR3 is CASSVEGQGETQYF. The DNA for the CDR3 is TGTGCCAGCAGCGTAGAGGGACAGGGGGAGACCCAGTACTTC.

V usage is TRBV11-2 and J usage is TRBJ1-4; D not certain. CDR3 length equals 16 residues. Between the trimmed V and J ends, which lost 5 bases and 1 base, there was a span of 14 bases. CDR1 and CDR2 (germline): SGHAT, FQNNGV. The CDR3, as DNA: TGTGCCAGCAGCCCAACTGAGGGTTTAACTAATGAAAAACTGTTTTTT. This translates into CASSPTEGLTNEKLFF. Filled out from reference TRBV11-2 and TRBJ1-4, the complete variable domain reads EAGVAQSPRYKIIEKRQSVAFWCNPISGHATLYWYQQILGQGPKLLIQFQNNGVVDDSQLPKDRFSAERLKGVDSTLKIQPAKLEDSAVYLCASSPTEGLTNEKLFFGSGTQLSVL.

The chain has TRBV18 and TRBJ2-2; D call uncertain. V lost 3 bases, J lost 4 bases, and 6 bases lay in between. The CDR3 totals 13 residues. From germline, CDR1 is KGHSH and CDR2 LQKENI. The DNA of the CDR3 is TGTGCCAGCTCACCGACGACCACCGGGGAGCTGTTTTTT. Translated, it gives CASSPTTTGELFF.

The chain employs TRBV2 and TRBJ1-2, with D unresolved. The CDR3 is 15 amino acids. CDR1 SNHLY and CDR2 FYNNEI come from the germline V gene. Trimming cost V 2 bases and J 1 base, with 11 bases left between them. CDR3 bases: TGTGCCAGCAGTGAACGGCGGGGATTTAACTATGGCTACACCTTC. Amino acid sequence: CASSERRGFNYGYTF.

CDR3 region: CASSLGSTDTQYF. The DNA of the CDR3 is TGTGCCAGCAGTTTAGGGAGCACAGATACGCAGTATTTT. The genes are TRBV28 and TRBJ2-3; D gene unclear. V was clipped by 2 bases and J by 0 bases, with 3 bases between them. The germline V gene has CDR1 MDHEN and CDR2 SYDVKM. The CDR3 contains 13 residues.

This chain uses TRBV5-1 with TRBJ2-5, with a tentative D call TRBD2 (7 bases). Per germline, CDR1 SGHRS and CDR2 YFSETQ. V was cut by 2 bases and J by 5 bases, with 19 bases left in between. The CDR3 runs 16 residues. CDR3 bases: TGCGCCAGCAGCTTTCTGGGTCGGGGGGCCGCGGAGACCCAGTACTTC. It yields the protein CASSFLGRGAAETQYF.

CDR3 DNA: TGTGCCAGCAGTTTGCAAGGGATAGCCTACGAGCAGTACTTC. Protein sequence: CASSLQGIAYEQYF. The genes are TRBV28 and TRBJ2-7; no firm D call. Germline lookup yields CDR1 MDHEN and CDR2 SYDVKM. This CDR3 has 14 residues. Trimming removed 3 bases at V and 2 bases at J, with 11 bases between.

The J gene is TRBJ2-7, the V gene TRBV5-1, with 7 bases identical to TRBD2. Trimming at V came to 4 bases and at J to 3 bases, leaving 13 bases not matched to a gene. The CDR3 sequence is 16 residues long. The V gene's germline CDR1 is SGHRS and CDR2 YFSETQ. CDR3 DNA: TGCGCCAGCAGCCGACTTGTCGGGCGGGGGATCTACGAGCAGTACTTC. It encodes CASSRLVGRGIYEQYF.

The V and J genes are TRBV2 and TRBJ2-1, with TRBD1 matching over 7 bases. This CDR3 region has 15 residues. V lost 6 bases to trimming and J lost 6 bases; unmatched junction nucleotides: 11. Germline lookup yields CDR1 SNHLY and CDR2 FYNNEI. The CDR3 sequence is CASSAWGQWTNEQFF. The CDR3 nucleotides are TGTGCCAGCAGCGCATGGGGACAGTGGACCAATGAGCAGTTCTTC.

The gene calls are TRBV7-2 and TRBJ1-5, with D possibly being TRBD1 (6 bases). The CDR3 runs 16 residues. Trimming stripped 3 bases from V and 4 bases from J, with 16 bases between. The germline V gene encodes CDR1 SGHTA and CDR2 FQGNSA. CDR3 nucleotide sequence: TGTGCCAGCAGCTTCGCCGGGGGCCCAACGAATCAGCCCCAGCATTTT. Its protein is CASSFAGGPTNQPQHF.

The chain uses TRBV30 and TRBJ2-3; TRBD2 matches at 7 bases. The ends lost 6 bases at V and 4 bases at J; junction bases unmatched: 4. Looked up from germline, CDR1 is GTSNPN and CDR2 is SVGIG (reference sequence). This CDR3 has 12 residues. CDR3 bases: TGTGCCTGCGCTCGGGGGGCAGATACGCAGTATTTT. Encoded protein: CACARGADTQYF.

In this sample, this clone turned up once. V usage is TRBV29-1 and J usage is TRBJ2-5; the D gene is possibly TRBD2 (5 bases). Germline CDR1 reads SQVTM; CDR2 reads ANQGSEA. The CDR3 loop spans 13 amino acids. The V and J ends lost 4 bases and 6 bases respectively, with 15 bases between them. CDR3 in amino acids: CSVGGRARQTQYF. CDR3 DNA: TGCAGCGTTGGAGGGCGGGCACGGCAGACCCAGTACTTC.

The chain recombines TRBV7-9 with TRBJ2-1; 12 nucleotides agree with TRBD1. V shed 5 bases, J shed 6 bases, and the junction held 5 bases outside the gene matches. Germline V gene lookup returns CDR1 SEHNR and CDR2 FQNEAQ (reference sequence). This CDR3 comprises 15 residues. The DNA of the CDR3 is TGTGCCAGCAGCCCAAGGGACAGGGGGCTCAATGAGCAGTTCTTC. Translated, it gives CASSPRDRGLNEQFF. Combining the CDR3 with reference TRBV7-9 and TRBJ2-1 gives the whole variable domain DTGVSQNPRHKITKRGQNVTFRCDPISEHNRLYWYRQTLGQGPEFLTYFQNEAQLEKSRLLSDRFSAERPKGSFSTLEIQRTEQGDSAMYLCASSPRDRGLNEQFFGPGTRLTVL.

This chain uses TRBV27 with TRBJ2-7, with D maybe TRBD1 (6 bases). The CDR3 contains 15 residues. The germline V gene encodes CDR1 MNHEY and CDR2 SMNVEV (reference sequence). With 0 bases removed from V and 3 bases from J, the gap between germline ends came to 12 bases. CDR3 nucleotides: TGTGCCAGCAGTTTATCGCCAGGGGATGGCTACGAGCAGTACTTC. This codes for CASSLSPGDGYEQYF.